Reported below is one T cell receptor beta chain. Its target is unknown. This sample was taken from a study of cytomegalovirus exposure and HLA in healthy donors. Study-wide results and limits: The analysis excluded some indistinguishable V segments, including TRBV6-2 and TRBV6-3. Another analysis was done later, and it associated roughly 15,000 TCR beta sequences with HLA alleles at 0.05 false discovery rate.

The PCR employed 60 Vbeta primers together with 13 Jbeta primers. Here immunoSEQ multiplex PCR was the method, and the copy in TCRdb shows in-frame clones only, minus some. Of around 190,000 clones listed, 65% to 90% are singletons. The CDR3 covers 13 residues. Germline V gives CDR1 SGHAT, CDR2 FQNNGV. Trimming removed 6 bases at V and 8 bases at J, with 15 bases between. Sequences were obtained from PBMCs. The TCR was taken from a girl aged 2-10 years in good health and CMV-seropositive. The rearrangement links TRBV11-2 to TRBJ2-3; D possibly corresponds to TRBD1 (5 bases). The CDR3 DNA reads TGTGCCAGCAGACTACCCGTGGGGCGTACGCAGTATTTT. Amino acid sequence: CASRLPVGRTQYF.